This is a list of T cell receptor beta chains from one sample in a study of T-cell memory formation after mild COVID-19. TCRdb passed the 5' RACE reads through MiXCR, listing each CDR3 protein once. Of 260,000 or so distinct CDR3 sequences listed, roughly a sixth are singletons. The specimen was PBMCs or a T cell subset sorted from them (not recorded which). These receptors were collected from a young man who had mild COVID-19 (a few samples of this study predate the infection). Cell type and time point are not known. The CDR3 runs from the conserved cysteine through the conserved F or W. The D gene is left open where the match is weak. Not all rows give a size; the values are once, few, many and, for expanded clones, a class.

CDR3aa: CASSPSRGPDGYTF
CDR3nt: TGTGCCAGCTCACCAAGCAGGGGGCCGGATGGCTACACCTTC
v_gene: TRBV18
d_gene: TRBD1
abundance: .
j_gene: TRBJ1-2

CDR3aa: CASSQDLEAGNTIYF
CDR3nt: TGCGCCAGCAGCCAAGATCTGGAAGCTGGAAACACCATATATTTT
v_gene: TRBV4-3
d_gene: .
abundance: .
j_gene: TRBJ1-3

CDR3aa: CSAGTGTGREKLFF
CDR3nt: TGCAGTGCTGGGACCGGGACAGGGCGCGAAAAACTGTTTTTT
v_gene: TRBV20-1
d_gene: TRBD1
abundance: .
j_gene: TRBJ1-4

CDR3aa: CASRNRQGWINTEAFF
CDR3nt: TGCGCCAGCAGAAACCGGCAGGGTTGGATTAACACTGAAGCTTTCTTT
v_gene: TRBV5-1
d_gene: .
abundance: .
j_gene: TRBJ1-1

CDR3aa: CASSLAPPDYGETQYF
CDR3nt: TGTGCCAGCAGCTTAGCGCCTCCGGACTATGGAGAGACCCAGTACTTC
v_gene: TRBV7-8
d_gene: .
abundance: few
j_gene: TRBJ2-5

CDR3aa: CASSAGATEAFF
CDR3nt: TGTGCCAGCAGCGCAGGGGCCACTGAAGCTTTCTTT
v_gene: TRBV7-3
d_gene: .
abundance: few
j_gene: TRBJ1-1

CDR3aa: CASSRGNDYGYTF
CDR3nt: TGTGCCAGCAGCCGAGGGAATGACTATGGCTACACCTTC
v_gene: TRBV7-2
d_gene: .
abundance: few
j_gene: TRBJ1-2

CDR3aa: CSTGGNTEAFF
CDR3nt: TGCAGCACAGGGGGGAACACTGAAGCTTTCTTT
v_gene: TRBV29-1
d_gene: TRBD1
abundance: few
j_gene: TRBJ1-1

CDR3aa: CSLGGVSYNEQFF
CDR3nt: TGCAGCCTAGGGGGAGTCTCCTACAATGAGCAGTTCTTC
v_gene: TRBV29-1
d_gene: .
abundance: .
j_gene: TRBJ2-1

CDR3aa: CASSWRETQYF
CDR3nt: TGTGCCAGCAGCTGGAGAGAGACCCAGTACTTC
v_gene: TRBV7-9
d_gene: .
abundance: few
j_gene: TRBJ2-5

CDR3aa: CSVEGTGSDQPQHF
CDR3nt: TGCAGCGTTGAAGGGACAGGGAGCGATCAGCCCCAGCATTTT
v_gene: TRBV29-1
d_gene: TRBD1
abundance: few
j_gene: TRBJ1-5

CDR3aa: CASIVQPQHF
CDR3nt: TGTGCCAGCATTGTTCAGCCCCAGCATTTT
v_gene: TRBV3-1
d_gene: .
abundance: few
j_gene: TRBJ1-5

CDR3aa: CASSQISGASTDTQYF
CDR3nt: TGTGCCAGCAGCCAAATTAGCGGGGCTAGCACAGATACGCAGTATTTT
v_gene: TRBV7-2
d_gene: TRBD2
abundance: few
j_gene: TRBJ2-3

CDR3aa: CASQNSGGALDTQYF
CDR3nt: TGTGCCAGTCAAAATAGCGGGGGGGCTCTAGATACGCAGTATTTT
v_gene: TRBV9
d_gene: TRBD2
abundance: .
j_gene: TRBJ2-3

CDR3aa: CASSQGAGNEQFF
CDR3nt: TGTGCCAGCAGTCAGGGGGCGGGTAATGAGCAGTTCTTC
v_gene: TRBV2
d_gene: TRBD1
abundance: few
j_gene: TRBJ2-1

CDR3aa: CASSANTGETQYF
CDR3nt: TGTGCCAGCAGCGCTAACACTGGAGAGACCCAGTACTTC
v_gene: TRBV7-9
d_gene: .
abundance: few
j_gene: TRBJ2-5

CDR3aa: CASSPQGPLNQPQHF
CDR3nt: TGTGCCAGCAGCCCCCAGGGCCCACTCAATCAGCCCCAGCATTTT
v_gene: TRBV7-9
d_gene: .
abundance: few
j_gene: TRBJ1-5

CDR3aa: CASSWGGGVLDEQFF
CDR3nt: TGCGCCAGCAGCTGGGGGGGCGGGGTTTTGGATGAGCAGTTCTTC
v_gene: TRBV5-1
d_gene: .
abundance: few
j_gene: TRBJ2-1

CDR3aa: CASSVDGGAGYTF
CDR3nt: TGTGCCAGCAGCGTAGATGGGGGAGCTGGCTACACCTTC
v_gene: TRBV9
d_gene: .
abundance: .
j_gene: TRBJ1-2

CDR3aa: CASSFPPLNEKLFF
CDR3nt: TGTGCCAGCAGCTTCCCCCCCCTGAATGAAAAACTGTTTTTT
v_gene: TRBV7-9
d_gene: .
abundance: .
j_gene: TRBJ1-4

CDR3aa: CATSRDMGSETQYF
CDR3nt: TGTGCCACCAGCAGAGATATGGGGTCGGAGACCCAGTACTTC
v_gene: TRBV15
d_gene: .
abundance: .
j_gene: TRBJ2-5

CDR3aa: CSARTGGTGTGELFF
CDR3nt: TGCAGTGCTCGAACCGGCGGGACAGGGACCGGGGAGCTGTTTTTT
v_gene: TRBV20-1
d_gene: TRBD1
abundance: .
j_gene: TRBJ2-2

CDR3aa: CATRDLRGNYGYTF
CDR3nt: TGTGCCACCCGGGACCTACGCGGTAACTATGGCTACACCTTC
v_gene: TRBV10-3
d_gene: .
abundance: .
j_gene: TRBJ1-2

CDR3aa: CASNLPGLVETQYF
CDR3nt: TGTGCCAGCAATCTTCCGGGACTAGTCGAGACCCAGTACTTC
v_gene: TRBV6-6
d_gene: TRBD2
abundance: few
j_gene: TRBJ2-5

CDR3aa: CASSVREGGTEAFF
CDR3nt: TGTGCCAGCAGCGTCAGGGAGGGAGGGACTGAAGCTTTCTTT
v_gene: TRBV6-5
d_gene: .
abundance: few
j_gene: TRBJ1-1

CDR3aa: CASSADGAPNEKLFF
CDR3nt: TGTGCCAGCAGCGCGGACGGGGCCCCCAATGAAAAACTGTTTTTT
v_gene: TRBV9
d_gene: .
abundance: .
j_gene: TRBJ1-4

CDR3aa: CSAAEPGLSYNEQFF
CDR3nt: TGCAGTGCTGCTGAACCGGGACTCTCATACAATGAGCAGTTCTTC
v_gene: TRBV20-1
d_gene: .
abundance: few
j_gene: TRBJ2-1

CDR3aa: CATSFGGNQPQHF
CDR3nt: TGTGCCACCAGCTTCGGGGGTAATCAGCCCCAGCATTTT
v_gene: TRBV15
d_gene: .
abundance: .
j_gene: TRBJ1-5

CDR3aa: CASSLTGAGKDTQYF
CDR3nt: TGTGCCAGCAGCTTAACGGGGGCCGGGAAAGATACGCAGTATTTT
v_gene: TRBV7-6
d_gene: .
abundance: .
j_gene: TRBJ2-3

CDR3aa: CASSGPYGYTF
CDR3nt: TGTGCCAGCAGCGGACCCTATGGCTACACCTTC
v_gene: TRBV28
d_gene: .
abundance: .
j_gene: TRBJ1-2

CDR3aa: CASSSVLGDGEKLFF
CDR3nt: TGTGCCAGCAGCTCCGTTTTGGGGGATGGAGAAAAACTGTTTTTT
v_gene: TRBV7-9
d_gene: .
abundance: many
j_gene: TRBJ1-4

CDR3aa: CASSIPQGANEQFF
CDR3nt: TGTGCCAGCAGCATACCACAGGGGGCAAATGAGCAGTTCTTC
v_gene: TRBV5-4
d_gene: TRBD1
abundance: .
j_gene: TRBJ2-1

CDR3aa: CASSPDSGGQETQYF
CDR3nt: TGTGCCAGCAGCCCCGACAGCGGGGGGCAAGAGACCCAGTACTTC
v_gene: TRBV2
d_gene: TRBD2
abundance: .
j_gene: TRBJ2-5

CDR3aa: CASSPVGRGPSGNTIYF
CDR3nt: TGCGCCAGCAGCCCCGTGGGCCGGGGTCCTTCGGGAAACACCATATATTTT
v_gene: TRBV4-1
d_gene: .
abundance: .
j_gene: TRBJ1-3

CDR3aa: CASSRTSGGETQYF
CDR3nt: TGTGCCAGCAGCAGGACTAGCGGGGGAGAGACCCAGTACTTC
v_gene: TRBV7-9
d_gene: TRBD2
abundance: .
j_gene: TRBJ2-5

CDR3aa: CASSLQRYTGELFF
CDR3nt: TGTGCCAGCAGCTTACAGCGGTACACCGGGGAGCTGTTTTTT
v_gene: TRBV7-2
d_gene: .
abundance: many
j_gene: TRBJ2-2

CDR3aa: CASSLGTSGNEQFF
CDR3nt: TGCGCCAGCAGTTTAGGTACTAGCGGGAATGAGCAGTTCTTC
v_gene: TRBV5-1
d_gene: TRBD2
abundance: few
j_gene: TRBJ2-1

CDR3aa: CATSSRGGRETQYF
CDR3nt: TGTGCCACCAGCAGCAGAGGGGGCAGGGAGACCCAGTACTTC
v_gene: TRBV15
d_gene: TRBD1
abundance: few
j_gene: TRBJ2-5

CDR3aa: CAWTSVAGLAFF
CDR3nt: TGTGCCTGGACGAGCGTGGCAGGCTTGGCTTTCTTT
v_gene: TRBV30
d_gene: .
abundance: few
j_gene: TRBJ1-1

CDR3aa: CAWTGDTQYF
CDR3nt: TGTGCCTGGACAGGGGATACGCAGTATTTT
v_gene: TRBV30
d_gene: .
abundance: few
j_gene: TRBJ2-3

CDR3aa: CASSLAGQSQETQYF
CDR3nt: TGCGCCAGCAGCTTGGCCGGGCAGTCCCAAGAGACCCAGTACTTC
v_gene: TRBV5-1
d_gene: .
abundance: .
j_gene: TRBJ2-5

CDR3aa: CSARYGGGYLNYNEQFF
CDR3nt: TGCAGTGCTAGATATGGGGGTGGTTACCTAAACTATAATGAGCAGTTCTTC
v_gene: TRBV20-1
d_gene: .
abundance: many
j_gene: TRBJ2-1

CDR3aa: CASSFESQGGYTF
CDR3nt: TGTGCCAGCAGCTTTGAGTCCCAGGGTGGCTACACCTTC
v_gene: TRBV7-9
d_gene: .
abundance: .
j_gene: TRBJ1-2